This record covers a single T cell receptor beta chain. The CDR3 spans 15 residues. Trimming shortened V by 0 bases and J by 2 bases, and 9 bases separated the two germline ends. Germline assignment: CDR1 SGHRS and CDR2 YFSETQ. The authors' processing: Amplified reference gene primers provided the basis for estimating nucleated cell counts. Method: immunoSEQ multiplex PCR; TCRdb's copy keeps in-frame clones and lacks some. V, J and clone size are those of that table, while D and trimming were read from the DNA. The sample includes about 200,000 clones, about nine tenths of them seen just once. This sample was included in a study of blood T cell repertoires in COVID-19. Study context: Samples came from the United States, Italy and Spain, spanning acute and convalescent COVID-19. In each case, the material was cDNA or gDNA derived from T cells, B-cell-depleted T cells, or PBMCs.

The origin of this receptor is a man younger than 30 with active or convalescent COVID-19. The V and J genes are TRBV5-1 and TRBJ1-3; D remains ambiguous. The sample taken for sequencing was peripheral blood. The CDR3 DNA follows: TGCGCCAGCAGCTTGGGAGTACTGACTGGAAACACCATATATTTT. It codes for CASSLGVLTGNTIYF.